This TCR beta chain derives from a study of PD-1 blockade in mismatch repair-deficient tumors. Across the study: Patients had 12 to 13 mismatch repair-deficient cancer types and were previously treated and progressing. Points from the study as a whole: Rapid post-treatment expansion, then contraction, generally preceding radiologic response, marked tumor-resident clones.

The germline V gene encodes CDR1 SGHRS and CDR2 YFSETQ. V was clipped by 4 bases and J by 6 bases; unmatched bases: 3. CDR3 length equals 14 residues. A remark on this clone: Its antigen is still unknown.

The data were produced by immunoSEQ multiplex PCR, yet TCRdb's version contains in-frame clones alone and is incomplete. The sample lists fewer than 50,000 clones; 75% to 85% were seen once. All patients were mismatch repair deficient, assessed by either PCR or immunohistochemistry. The chain employs TRBV5-1 and TRBJ2-1; 11 bases line up with TRBD2. The TCR was taken from an adult with mismatch repair-deficient cancer. The sample was peripheral blood, taken 4 weeks after starting pembrolizumab. CDR3 sequence (DNA): TGCGCCAGCAGCACCGGGACTAGCGGCAATGAGCAGTTCTTC. It specifies CASSTGTSGNEQFF.